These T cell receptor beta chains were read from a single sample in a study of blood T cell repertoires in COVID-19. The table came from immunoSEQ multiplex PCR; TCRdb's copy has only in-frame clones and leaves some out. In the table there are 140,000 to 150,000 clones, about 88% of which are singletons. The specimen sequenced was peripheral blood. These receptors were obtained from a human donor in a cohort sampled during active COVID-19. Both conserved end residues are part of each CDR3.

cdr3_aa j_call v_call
CASSLYTGSSGNTIYF TRBJ1-3 TRBV7-2
CSASYSRTYEQYF TRBJ2-7 TRBV20-1
CASSLAGTGDYGYTF TRBJ1-2 TRBV3-1/TRBV3-2
CASSQSGTGGDTQYF TRBJ2-3 TRBV6-2/TRBV6-3
CASSQTSGGWETQYF TRBJ2-5 TRBV4-2
CASSVGGARGEKLFF TRBJ1-4 TRBV9
CASSFGGGASTGELFF TRBJ2-2 TRBV7-3
CAWRRGASTDTQYF TRBJ2-3 TRBV30
CASSLDRAPYEQYF TRBJ2-7 TRBV11-2
CASSLVRGRGYTF TRBJ1-2 TRBV5-1
CAWSLPPARSQYF TRBJ2-5 TRBV30
CASSLRTGTVPFF TRBJ1-1 TRBV11-3
CATSGTGTEKFF TRBJ2-1 TRBV24-1
CARSLAGDTEAFF TRBJ1-1 TRBV5-3
CASSHAEANEQFF TRBJ2-1 TRBV3-1/TRBV3-2
CASSRTGSYEQYF TRBJ2-7 TRBV6-5
CASSPPGSGNTIYF TRBJ1-3 TRBV7-9
CASSLGPLVYEQYF TRBJ2-7 TRBV5-6
CASSFPRSGKYSNQPQHF TRBJ1-5 TRBV5-1
CASSLSGRASYEQYF TRBJ2-7 TRBV3-1/TRBV3-2
CASSFGTGQETQYF TRBJ2-5 TRBV9
CASSYDQGAGQPQHF TRBJ1-5 TRBV6-5
CATSRDIRGAGEKLFF TRBJ1-4 TRBV15
CASSSDRGNEQFF TRBJ2-1 TRBV5-6